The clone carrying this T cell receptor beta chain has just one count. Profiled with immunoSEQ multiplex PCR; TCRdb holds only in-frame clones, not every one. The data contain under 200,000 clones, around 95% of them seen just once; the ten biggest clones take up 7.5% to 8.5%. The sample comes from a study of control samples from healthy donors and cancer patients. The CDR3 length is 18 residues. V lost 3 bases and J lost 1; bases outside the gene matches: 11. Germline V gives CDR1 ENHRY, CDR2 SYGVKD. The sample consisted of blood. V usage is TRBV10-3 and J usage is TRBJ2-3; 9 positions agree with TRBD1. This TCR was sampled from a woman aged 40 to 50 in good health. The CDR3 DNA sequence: TGTGCCATCAGTGAAGGGGGTCGGGGACAGGGTCGCACAGATACGCAGTATTTT. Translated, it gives CAISEGGRGQGRTDTQYF.